What follows is one TCR beta chain and its context. Per the germline V gene, CDR1 is SNHLY and CDR2 is FYNNEI. The CDR3 loop spans 14 amino acids. The junction had 9 bases not matched to a gene; V was cut back by 6 bases and J by 7 bases. This sample stems from a study of blood T cell repertoires in COVID-19. About the research overall: From the United States, Italy and Spain came samples of acute and convalescent COVID-19. Sample material is recorded as cDNA or gDNA derived from T cells, B-cell-depleted T cells, or PBMCs.

Study processing details: Nucleated cell counts were estimated from reference gene primer amplification. Clones were read by immunoSEQ multiplex PCR, and TCRdb kept only the in-frame ones, dropping some. V, J and clone size derive from that table, while D and trimming were established from the DNA sequence. The sample shows roughly 70,000 clones, roughly 84% of them seen only once. The sequence came from a man between 65 and 80 years old with acute or convalescent COVID-19. Sequenced: peripheral blood. The chain combines TRBV2 with TRBJ1-1; 9 nucleotides line up with TRBD1. The CDR3: CASSPDRGNIEAFF. The CDR3 nucleotides are TGTGCCAGCAGCCCGGACAGGGGCAATATTGAAGCTTTCTTT. The full variable domain, rest sourced from reference TRBV2 and TRBJ1-1, is EPEVTQTPSHQVTQMGQEVILRCVPISNHLYFYWYRQILGQKVEFLVSFYNNEISEKSEIFDDQFSVERPDGSNFTLKIRSTKLEDSAMYFCASSPDRGNIEAFFGQGTRLTVV.